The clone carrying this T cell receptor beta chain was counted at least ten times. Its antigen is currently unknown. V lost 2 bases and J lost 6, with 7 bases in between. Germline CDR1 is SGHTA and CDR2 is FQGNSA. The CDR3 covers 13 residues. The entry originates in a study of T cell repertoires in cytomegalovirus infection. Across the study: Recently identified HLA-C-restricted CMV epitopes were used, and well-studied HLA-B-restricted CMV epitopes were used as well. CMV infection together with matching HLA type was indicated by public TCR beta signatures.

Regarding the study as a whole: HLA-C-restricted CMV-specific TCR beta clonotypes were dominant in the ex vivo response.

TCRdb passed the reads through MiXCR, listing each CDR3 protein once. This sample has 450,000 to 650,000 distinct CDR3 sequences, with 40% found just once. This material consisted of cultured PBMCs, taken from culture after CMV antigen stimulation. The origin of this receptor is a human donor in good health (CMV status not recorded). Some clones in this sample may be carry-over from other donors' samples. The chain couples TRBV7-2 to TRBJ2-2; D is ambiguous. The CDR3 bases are TGTGCCAGCAGCTTACCCCCCGCCGGGGAGCTGTTTTTT. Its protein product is CASSLPPAGELFF.